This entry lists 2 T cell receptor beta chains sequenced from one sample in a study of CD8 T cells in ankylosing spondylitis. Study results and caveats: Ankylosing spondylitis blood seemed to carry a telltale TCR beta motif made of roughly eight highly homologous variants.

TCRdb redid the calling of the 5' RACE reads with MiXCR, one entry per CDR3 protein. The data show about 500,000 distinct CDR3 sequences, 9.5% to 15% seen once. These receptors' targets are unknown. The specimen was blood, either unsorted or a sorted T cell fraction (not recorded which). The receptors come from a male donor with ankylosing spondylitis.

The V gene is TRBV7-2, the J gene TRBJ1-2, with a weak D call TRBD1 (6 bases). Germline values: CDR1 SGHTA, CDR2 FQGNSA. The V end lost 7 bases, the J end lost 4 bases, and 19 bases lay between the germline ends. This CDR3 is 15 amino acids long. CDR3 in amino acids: CASTGDRQVFYGYTF. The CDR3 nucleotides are TGTGCCAGCACCGGGGACCGACAGGTCTTCTATGGCTACACCTTC. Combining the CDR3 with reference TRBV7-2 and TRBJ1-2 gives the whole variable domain GAGVSQSPSNKVTEKGKDVELRCDPISGHTALYWYRQSLGQGLEFLIYFQGNSAPDKSGLPSDRFSAERTGGSVSTLTIQRTQQEDSAVYLCASTGDRQVFYGYTFGSGTRLTVV.

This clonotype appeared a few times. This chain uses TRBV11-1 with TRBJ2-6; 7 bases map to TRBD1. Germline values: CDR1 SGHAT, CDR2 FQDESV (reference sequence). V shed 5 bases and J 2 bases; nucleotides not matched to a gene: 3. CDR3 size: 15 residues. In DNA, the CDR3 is TGTGCCAGCAGCCCCAGGGGGACTGGGGCCAACGTCCTGACTTTC. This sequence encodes CASSPRGTGANVLTF.